This entry lists 19 T cell receptor beta chains sequenced from one sample in a study of blood T cell repertoires in COVID-19. Sequencing was performed with immunoSEQ multiplex PCR; in TCRdb, only in-frame clones are kept and a portion is missing. The sample contains 150,000 or so clones, around 87% of which appear only once. Sequenced input: PBMCs or T cells enriched from blood (not recorded which). The receptors were gathered from a woman between 35 and 50 years old who had been exposed to COVID-19.

The chain is built from TRBV4-1 and TRBJ1-5; unclear D gene. CDR1 and CDR2 from the germline V gene are MGHRA and YSYEKL. The CDR3 extends over 14 amino acids. V lost 0 bases, J lost 9 bases, and 12 bases lay in between. CDR3 in amino acids: CASSQEEGYRPQHF. The CDR3 DNA follows: TGCGCCAGCAGCCAAGAAGAGGGATATCGGCCCCAGCATTTT.

J is TRBJ1-1 and V is TRBV28; D is perhaps TRBD1 (6 bases). Trimming cost V 1 base and J 5 bases, with 11 bases left between them. The CDR3 totals 14 residues. The V gene's germline CDR1 is MDHEN and CDR2 SYDVKM. The DNA of the CDR3 is TGTGCCAGCAGTTTATCGAGGGGGTTGACTGAAGCTTTCTTT. It encodes CASSLSRGLTEAFF.

The rearrangement uses TRBV4-1 and TRBJ2-2, with 12 bases that match TRBD2. The CDR3 sequence is 17 residues long. Germline V gives CDR1 MGHRA, CDR2 YSYEKL. J was trimmed by 7 bases and V by 6 bases; bases with no gene match: 12. Written as DNA, the CDR3 is TGCGCCAGCAGGAGTACTAGCGGGGGGACTCCAGGCGGGGAGCTGTTTTTT. Translated, it gives CASRSTSGGTPGGELFF.

The CDR3 bases are TGTGCCAGCAGCTTATCAGGGGTAAAGGGGACATATGGCTACACCTTC. Amino acid sequence: CASSLSGVKGTYGYTF. The chain has TRBV7-9 and TRBJ1-2; the D gene is possibly TRBD1 (6 bases). The CDR3 length is 16 residues. Trimming took 2 bases from V and 5 from J, leaving 18 bases between them. Germline lookup yields CDR1 SEHNR and CDR2 FQNEAQ (reference sequence).

The chain has TRBV7-9 and TRBJ2-7; TRBD2 is a possible D gene (5 bases). This CDR3 contains 13 residues. V gave up 0 bases and J gave up 5 bases, with 8 bases separating them. Germline-derived CDR1 and CDR2 are SEHNR and FQNEAQ (reference sequence). The CDR3 nucleotides read TGTGCCAGCAGCTTAGCGCGGGTCCACGAGCAGTACTTC. It translates to CASSLARVHEQYF. The full variable domain, with the rest looked up from reference TRBV7-9 and TRBJ2-7, is DTGVSQNPRHKITKRGQNVTFRCDPISEHNRLYWYRQTLGQGPEFLTYFQNEAQLEKSRLLSDRFSAERPKGSFSTLEIQRTEQGDSAMYLCASSLARVHEQYFGPGTRLTVT.

J is TRBJ1-3 and V is TRBV28, with 7 bases aligning to TRBD1. Germline values: CDR1 MDHEN, CDR2 SYDVKM. V shed 8 bases, J shed 7 bases, and the junction held 8 bases outside the gene matches. The CDR3 has 13 amino acids. CDR3 loop: CASAQGWGNTIYF. The CDR3 DNA sequence: TGTGCCAGCGCACAGGGGTGGGGTAACACCATATATTTT.

CDR3 loop: CASSQSAGGSYNEQFF. The CDR3 region has the DNA TGCGCCAGCAGCCAATCTGCGGGGGGGTCTTACAATGAGCAGTTCTTC. The genes are TRBV5-1 and TRBJ2-1, with 9 nucleotides matching TRBD2. CDR1 and CDR2 from the germline V gene are SGHRS and YFSETQ. The V gene end was trimmed by 4 bases and the J gene end by 4 bases; junction bases not matched to a gene: 9. CDR3 length: 16 residues.

The chain is built from TRBV6-5 and TRBJ2-7; TRBD2 aligns across 7 bases. Trimming at V came to 5 bases and at J to 2 bases, leaving 6 bases not matched to a gene. CDR3 length: 14 residues. The germline V gene encodes CDR1 MNHEY and CDR2 SVGAGI. The CDR3: CASSTSGDAYEQYF. CDR3 in DNA: TGTGCCAGCAGTACCAGCGGGGATGCCTACGAGCAGTACTTC.

V usage is TRBV24-1 and J usage is TRBJ2-1; D gene uncertain. The V gene lost 9 bases and the J gene lost 6 bases, with 8 bases spanning the gap. Germline V gene data show CDR1 as KGHDR and CDR2 as SFDVKD. This CDR3 has 11 residues. The chain's CDR3 is CATSQSNEQFF. The DNA for the CDR3 is TGTGCCACCTCACAGTCCAATGAGCAGTTCTTC.

This clone showed up just a few times. The chain combines TRBV28 with TRBJ2-2; D not certain. Germline V lookup: CDR1 MDHEN, CDR2 SYDVKM. The CDR3 extends over 20 amino acids. V shed 3 bases and J shed 4 bases, with 27 bases lying between them. As DNA, the CDR3 is TGTGCCAGCAGTTTTTTTTTGGTAGGCAGAGTCGACTCGGGCACCGGGGAGCTGTTTTTT. Its translation is CASSFFLVGRVDSGTGELFF.

This sequence joins TRBV7-9 and TRBJ2-6, with TRBD1 matching 9 bases. After removal of 5 bases from V and 4 bases from J, the junction contained 6 bases not matched to a gene. The CDR3 loop spans 16 amino acids. The germline CDR1 and CDR2 sequences are SEHNR and FQNEAQ (reference sequence). CDR3 region: CASSPRTGAGANVLTF. For the CDR3, the DNA is TGTGCCAGCAGCCCCCGGACAGGGGCAGGGGCCAACGTCCTGACTTTC.

The chain uses TRBV11-2 and TRBJ2-1, with 7 nucleotides matching TRBD1. CDR3 length: 15 amino acids. V was pared by 3 bases and J by 0 bases, with 2 bases of the junction left unmatched. CDR1 is SGHAT and CDR2 is FQNNGV in the germline V gene. The CDR3 coding sequence is TGTGCCAGCAGCTTCTCAGGGGGCTCCTACAATGAGCAGTTCTTC. It translates to CASSFSGGSYNEQFF.

V gene TRBV6-5 combines with J gene TRBJ1-2, with D tentatively TRBD1 (5 bases). V lost 0 bases to trimming and J lost 4 bases, with 12 bases between them. The CDR3 has 15 residues. Germline V CDR1 and CDR2: MNHEY, SVGAGI. CDR3 coding DNA: TGTGCCAGCAGTTACTCGACAGCTTTCATCTATGGCTACACCTTC. Translation: CASSYSTAFIYGYTF.

The V gene is TRBV5-6, the J gene TRBJ1-2, with D perhaps matching TRBD1 (6 bases). V shed 4 bases and J shed 4 bases, with 14 bases lying between them. The CDR3 sequence is 14 residues long. Germline V CDR1 and CDR2: SGHDT, YYEEEE. CDR3 bases: TGTGCCAGCAGCCCCGACAGGCTTCGCTATGGCTACACCTTC. Protein: CASSPDRLRYGYTF.

The V gene is TRBV10-3, the J gene TRBJ2-5; 14 bases agree with TRBD2. Germline CDR1 and CDR2: ENHRY and SYGVKD. V dropped 6 bases and J dropped 4; count of bases not matched to a gene: 7. The CDR3 extends over 16 amino acids. CDR3 sequence (DNA): TGTGCCATCAGGAGACTAGCGGGAGGGCCAGGAGAGACCCAGTACTTC. Amino acid sequence: CAIRRLAGGPGETQYF.

This clone has at least ten counts. CDR3 in DNA: TGTGCCAGCCGTTGGGGGGGGACCTACGAGCAGTACTTC. Encoded protein: CASRWGGTYEQYF. V gene TRBV12-3 or TRBV12-4 combines with J gene TRBJ2-7, with TRBD2 matching over 7 bases. J gave up 2 bases and V 8 bases, and 6 bases lay outside the gene matches. The CDR3 extends over 13 amino acids.

The DNA of the CDR3 is TGTGCCACCAGTGATTCTAGACTAGCGGGGGGGCGGAGAGATACGCAGTATTTT. Translated, it gives CATSDSRLAGGRRDTQYF. V gene TRBV24-1 combines with J gene TRBJ2-3, with 14 bases matching TRBD2. Germline-derived CDR1 and CDR2 are KGHDR and SFDVKD. The CDR3 loop spans 18 amino acids. V gave up 2 bases and J gave up 5 bases; unmatched junction bases: 8.

This chain joins TRBV5-4 and TRBJ2-3, with a tentative D call TRBD2 (6 bases). The CDR3 is 16 residues long. CDR1 and CDR2 from the germline V gene are SGHNT and YYREEE (reference sequence). Trimming shortened V by 6 bases and J by 0 bases, and 17 bases separated the two germline ends. CDR3 amino acids: CASTRRARTSTDTQYF. The CDR3 nucleotides are TGTGCCAGCACGCGGAGGGCCCGCACTAGCACAGATACGCAGTATTTT.

J is TRBJ1-1 and V is TRBV27; D is possibly TRBD1 (5 bases). Deletions cut 3 bases from V and 1 base from J, with 9 bases between. Germline CDR1 reads MNHEY; CDR2 reads SMNVEV (reference sequence). The CDR3 spans 14 residues. The CDR3 here is CASSFQGRNTEAFF. DNA of the CDR3: TGTGCCAGCAGTTTTCAGGGAAGGAACACTGAAGCTTTCTTT.